The 22 T cell receptor beta chains listed next were all sequenced from one sample in a study of control samples from healthy donors and cancer patients. Repertoires were generated with immunoSEQ multiplex PCR, while TCRdb's copy carries only in-frame clones and drops some. The sample consists of about 410,000 clones, roughly 90% of them appearing once. Sequencing was done on a sample of PBMCs. The receptors here all came from a man aged 35 to 55 with head and neck cancer.

This sequence joins TRBV16 and TRBJ2-1; D is unclear. V was trimmed by 0 bases and J by 6 bases, leaving 12 bases between them. CDR1 is KGHSY and CDR2 is FQNENV in the germline V gene. This CDR3 is built from 15 residues. Written as DNA, the CDR3 is TGTGCCAGCAGCCAATCGATAACCACATTCAATGAGCAGTTCTTC. As protein: CASSQSITTFNEQFF.

This chain connects TRBV5-4 to TRBJ2-5; D tentatively reads TRBD1 or TRBD2 (5 bases each). With 4 bases removed from V and 0 bases from J, the gap between germline ends came to 16 bases. CDR1 and CDR2 (germline): SGHNT, YYREEE (reference sequence). The CDR3 is made up of 16 amino acids. The CDR3 DNA is TGTGCCAGCAGCCCGGAGAGGGGCTTGTACCAAGAGACCCAGTACTTC. Amino acids: CASSPERGLYQETQYF.

CDR3 amino acids: CASSSTRNQPQHF. DNA of the CDR3: TGTGCCAGCAGCTCCACCCGCAATCAGCCCCAGCATTTT. The V and J genes are TRBV28 and TRBJ1-5, with D hard to call. In germline, CDR1 is MDHEN, CDR2 SYDVKM. The ends were cut back, 6 bases at V and 2 bases at J, with 8 bases in the middle. This CDR3 contains 13 residues.

The rearrangement uses TRBV28 and TRBJ2-7, with 10 nucleotides matching TRBD2. From germline, CDR1 is MDHEN and CDR2 SYDVKM. This CDR3 spans 14 amino acids. Trimming cost V 6 bases and J 2 bases; bases outside gene matches: 4. CDR3: CASSQTSGPYEQYF. The CDR3 DNA reads as TGTGCCAGCAGCCAGACTAGCGGGCCCTACGAGCAGTACTTC.

The rearrangement links TRBV20-1 to TRBJ1-5; no firm D call. Between the trimmed V and J ends, which lost 3 bases and 0 bases, there was a span of 9 bases. This CDR3 has 14 amino acids. The germline gives CDR1 DFQATT, CDR2 SNEGSKA (reference sequence). CDR3 bases: TGCAGTGCTAGTGCGGGGTATAGCAATCAGCCCCAGCATTTT. Residues: CSASAGYSNQPQHF.

Only one count was recorded for this clone. In nucleotides, the CDR3 is TGTGCCAGCGGGAGGCCCTTCTACTACGAGCAGTACTTC. It encodes CASGRPFYYEQYF. The chain couples TRBV27 to TRBJ2-7; TRBD2 might be the D (6 bases). The germline CDR1 and CDR2 sequences are MNHEY and SMNVEV (reference sequence). CDR3 size: 13 residues. Trimming left V 8 bases short and J 3 bases short, with 14 bases between.

In this sample, this clone turned up a few times. The chain has TRBV6-5 and TRBJ1-2; weak D call: TRBD1 (5 bases). V lost 10 bases and J 1 base, leaving 13 bases between the germline ends. Germline CDR1 is MNHEY and CDR2 is SVGAGI. This CDR3 region has 13 residues. In DNA form, the CDR3 reads TGTGCCATGCAATTGGGACTTAACTATGGCTACACCTTC. Translating gives CAMQLGLNYGYTF.

This chain connects TRBV7-2 to TRBJ1-1, with D possibly TRBD1 on 5 matching bases. CDR1 SGHTA and CDR2 FQGNSA come from the germline V gene. Trimming pared 6 bases from V and 0 bases from J, leaving 8 bases between. The CDR3 covers 13 residues. CDR3 amino acids: CASRQGLNTEAFF. CDR3 nucleotides: TGTGCCAGCAGGCAGGGCCTGAACACTGAAGCTTTCTTT.

The chain employs TRBV3-1 (or the pseudogene TRBV3-2) and TRBJ2-7; D could derive from TRBD1 or TRBD2 (5 bases each). The CDR3 loop spans 16 amino acids. The germline V and J ends were trimmed by 1 base and 6 bases, with 19 bases remaining between them. CDR1 is LGHDT, CDR2 YNNKEL, per germline (reference sequence). This CDR3 is CASSQGTGGNLGEQYF. The CDR3 nucleotides are TGTGCCAGCAGCCAAGGGACTGGGGGTAACCTCGGCGAGCAGTACTTC.

The gene calls are TRBV14 and TRBJ2-3; 8 bases align to TRBD2. Germline-derived CDR1 and CDR2 are SGHDN and FVKESK. After removal of 4 bases from V and 2 bases from J, the junction contained 11 bases not matched to a gene. The CDR3 contains 17 residues. CDR3: CASSPNAGGWATDTQYF. Written as DNA, the CDR3 is TGTGCCAGCAGCCCGAATGCGGGAGGATGGGCCACAGATACGCAGTATTTT.

The V call is TRBV5-6, the J call TRBJ1-2; 9 bases match TRBD1. The V gene's germline CDR1 is SGHDT and CDR2 YYEEEE. The CDR3 is 16 amino acids. V shed 3 bases and J 4 bases; nucleotides not matched to a gene: 10. The CDR3 coding sequence is TGTGCCAGCAGCTCCCGGAGGGACAGGGAGCGCTATGGCTACACCTTC. Protein product: CASSSRRDRERYGYTF.

The rearrangement joins TRBV9 to TRBJ2-2; 7 bases map to TRBD1. The ends lost 2 bases at V and 0 bases at J; junction bases unmatched: 1. CDR1 and CDR2 (germline): SGDLS, YYNGEE. This CDR3 region has 15 residues. The DNA of the CDR3 is TGTGCCAGCAGCGTGGGACAGTCGAACACCGGGGAGCTGTTTTTT. It specifies CASSVGQSNTGELFF.

V usage is TRBV5-1 and J usage is TRBJ2-3; D is unresolved. The CDR3 is 15 residues long. V lost 0 bases and J lost 1, with 9 bases in between. Germline V gene sequence: CDR1 SGHRS, CDR2 YFSETQ. CDR3: CASSLGNPGTDTQYF. In DNA form, the CDR3 reads TGCGCCAGCAGCTTGGGGAATCCGGGCACAGATACGCAGTATTTT.

The rearrangement uses TRBV13 and TRBJ1-1, with 7 bases matching TRBD1. The trim removed 8 bases at V and 8 bases at J, leaving 5 bases unmatched. Germline V gene lookup returns CDR1 PRHDT and CDR2 FYEKMQ (reference sequence). The CDR3 has 11 residues. The CDR3 region is CASVGRGEAFF. The CDR3 DNA reads as TGTGCCAGCGTAGGCAGGGGGGAAGCTTTCTTT.

Only one count was recorded for this clone. The chain has TRBV3-1 (or the pseudogene TRBV3-2) and TRBJ1-5; TRBD1 is a possible D gene (6 bases). The CDR3 contains 12 residues. CDR1 is LGHDT and CDR2 is YNNKEL in the germline V gene (reference sequence). Trimming stripped 1 base from V and 11 bases from J, with 9 bases between. CDR3 amino acids: CASSQGGAAQHF. The CDR3 coding sequence is TGTGCCAGCAGCCAAGGGGGGGCGGCCCAGCATTTT.

The V and J genes are TRBV19 and TRBJ2-7; possibly TRBD1 for D (6 bases). The CDR3 length is 15 residues. CDR1 LNHDA and CDR2 SQIVND come from the germline V gene (reference sequence). V was trimmed by 6 bases and J by 3 bases, leaving 18 bases between them. Here the CDR3 reads CASRARAGVDYEQYF. The DNA of the CDR3 is TGTGCCAGTAGGGCGCGGGCAGGGGTAGACTACGAGCAGTACTTC.

The rearrangement uses TRBV18 and TRBJ2-3; a possible D gene is TRBD2 (6 bases). The V and J ends lost 2 bases and 0 bases respectively, with 18 bases between them. The germline V gene encodes CDR1 KGHSH and CDR2 LQKENI. The CDR3 sequence is 18 residues long. CDR3 residues: CASSPMGGVHPSTDTQYF. CDR3 nucleotide sequence: TGTGCCAGCTCACCAATGGGGGGTGTCCATCCTAGCACAGATACGCAGTATTTT. Looking up the rest from reference TRBV18 and TRBJ2-3 gives the full variable domain: NAGVMQNPRHLVRRRGQEARLRCSPMKGHSHVYWYRQLPEEGLKFMVYLQKENIIDESGMPKERFSAEFPKEGPSILRIQQVVRGDSAAYFCASSPMGGVHPSTDTQYFGPGTRLTVL.

The chain is built from TRBV7-2 and TRBJ1-1; D uncertain. Germline lookup yields CDR1 SGHTA and CDR2 FQGNSA. V was trimmed by 3 bases and J by 5 bases, leaving 10 bases between them. This CDR3 is built from 13 residues. In DNA form, the CDR3 reads TGTGCCAGCAGCTTGGCGACGGAGACTGAAGCTTTCTTT. Residues: CASSLATETEAFF.

Concerning this clone itself: Different DNA sequences within this sample yield the same CDR3. The genes are TRBV7-3 and TRBJ2-3; D may match TRBD1 or TRBD2 (5 bases each). This CDR3 contains 12 residues. Trimming left V 3 bases short and J 5 bases short, with 6 bases between. Germline values: CDR1 SGHTA, CDR2 FQGTGA. The CDR3 DNA sequence: TGTGCCAGCAGCTTTGGGGGAGATACGCAGTATTTT. Protein sequence: CASSFGGDTQYF.

There are a few counts of this clone. The chain couples TRBV7-3 to TRBJ1-2; TRBD1 aligns across 9 bases. CDR1 is SGHTA and CDR2 is FQGTGA in the germline V gene. J lost 6 bases, V lost 2 bases, and 10 bases had no gene match. The CDR3 loop spans 16 amino acids. DNA of the CDR3: TGTGCCAGCAGCTTAGATTCGGGACAGGGCCGAGATGGCTACACCTTC. It yields the protein CASSLDSGQGRDGYTF.

The chain recombines TRBV27 with TRBJ2-7, with 13 positions matching TRBD2. With V trimmed by 4 bases and J by 2 bases, 2 bases remained unmatched. Germline-derived CDR1 and CDR2 are MNHEY and SMNVEV (reference sequence). The CDR3 contains 15 residues. In nucleotides, the CDR3 is TGTGCCAGCAGTTCGGGGACTAGCGGGGCCTACGAGCAGTACTTC. This encodes CASSSGTSGAYEQYF.

This clone showed up just once. The J gene is TRBJ1-5, the V gene TRBV27; D not certain. Germline V gene sequence: CDR1 MNHEY, CDR2 SMNVEV (reference sequence). V lost 4 bases and J lost 2, with 3 bases in between. CDR3 length: 12 amino acids. Here the CDR3 reads CASSYGNQPQHF. Written as DNA, the CDR3 is TGTGCCAGCAGTTATGGCAATCAGCCCCAGCATTTT.